A selection of T cell receptor beta chains follows, all from one sample in a study of blood T cell repertoires in COVID-19. TCRdb's copy holds only in-frame clones and misses some; the assay was immunoSEQ multiplex PCR. The repertoire has 150,000 to 200,000 clones, roughly 86% of them found once; the top ten carry roughly 3.9%. Sequencing was done on a sample of peripheral blood. The receptors shown here come from a woman aged 55-69 years who had recovered from COVID-19. Both conserved end residues are part of each CDR3. The order of the fields is D gene, V gene, clone size, J gene, CDR3 length, CDR3 DNA, CDR3 protein. The D gene is left open where the match is weak. Size is stated for part of the rows, as once, few or many counts, or as a class when the clone is expanded.

NA	TRBV20-1	NA	TRBJ2-1	11	TGCAGTGCTAGAGAGGACACCTCCCTATTCTTC	CSAREDTSLFF
NA	TRBV18	NA	TRBJ2-7	15	TGTGCCAGCTCACCCTCGACTCAGGGGCAGTACGAGCAGTACTTC	CASSPSTQGQYEQYF
NA	TRBV13	NA	TRBJ2-1	13	TGTGCCAGCAGCCCGTTAACCTACAATGAGCAGTTCTTC	CASSPLTYNEQFF
NA	TRBV11-2	NA	TRBJ1-6	14	TGTGCCAGCAGCTGGACAGCTCACGATTCACCCCTCCACTTT	CASSWTAHDSPLHF
TRBD1	TRBV23-1	NA	TRBJ1-5	17	TGCGCCAGCAGTCAAATAAGCCGGGACAGCAACGATCAGCCCCAGCATTTT	CASSQISRDSNDQPQHF
TRBD1	TRBV11-2	once	TRBJ2-5	13	TGTGCCAGCAGCTTAAGAGCCGGACAGGGTCCTTACTTC	CASSLRAGQGPYF
NA	TRBV11-2	NA	TRBJ1-6	13	TGTGCCAGCAGTGGCGGTTATAATTCACCCCTCCACTTT	CASSGGYNSPLHF
NA	TRBV29-1	few	TRBJ1-2	13	TGCAGCCTTGAGGCAGTCGCGGGCGGTGGCTACACCTTC	CSLEAVAGGGYTF
NA	TRBV24-1	NA	TRBJ2-5	15	TGTGCCACCAGTGATGGGGGGGCAGGTCAAGAGACCCAGTACTTC	CATSDGGAGQETQYF
NA	TRBV10-1	NA	TRBJ2-1	13	TGCGCCAGCAGTGCGAGCTCCTACAATGAGCAGTTCTTC	CASSASSYNEQFF
NA	TRBV10-3	NA	TRBJ2-2	18	TGTGCCATCAGTGAGCCCCTGGGGCAGGGAAAGAACACCGGGGAGCTGTTTTTT	CAISEPLGQGKNTGELFF
TRBD1	TRBV3-1/TRBV3-2	NA	TRBJ2-7	14	TGTGCCAGCAGCCGACTGACAGGGCGAGACGAGCAGTACTTC	CASSRLTGRDEQYF
NA	TRBV3-1/TRBV3-2	NA	TRBJ1-2	15	TGTGCCAGCAGCCGAAGTGGGGGGAAGAACTATGGCTACACCTTC	CASSRSGGKNYGYTF
NA	TRBV19	NA	TRBJ1-4	14	TGTGCCAGTAGTATAGAAGGGGTTCGAGAAAAACTGTTTTTT	CASSIEGVREKLFF
TRBD2	TRBV5-6	NA	TRBJ2-5	15	TGTGCCAGCAGCCCGGGGCTAGCGGGGGAGGAGACCCAGTACTTC	CASSPGLAGEETQYF
NA	TRBV11-2	NA	TRBJ2-7	14	TGTGCCAGCAGTTCCATTCAGCGGACCTACGAGCAGTACTTC	CASSSIQRTYEQYF
TRBD2	TRBV29-1	NA	TRBJ2-1	15	TGCAGCGTTGTTCCAGCGGGGGCCTTTTACAATGAGCAGTTCTTC	CSVVPAGAFYNEQFF
NA	TRBV28	NA	TRBJ2-2	14	TGTGCCAGCAGTTTAAGTGGGGGGACCGGGGAGCTGTTTTTT	CASSLSGGTGELFF
NA	TRBV28	NA	TRBJ1-1	16	TGTGCCAGCGGAAGTACGGGGGGCGGATGGGACACTGAAGCTTTCTTT	CASGSTGGGWDTEAFF
NA	TRBV18	NA	TRBJ1-1	16	TGTGCCAGCTCGCCTCCGAACCGAGCGATGAACACTGAAGCTTTCTTT	CASSPPNRAMNTEAFF
TRBD1	TRBV11-2	NA	TRBJ2-2	16	TGTGCCAGCAGCCCCTGGACAGGGGCGCACACCGGGGAGCTGTTTTTT	CASSPWTGAHTGELFF
NA	TRBV6-5	NA	TRBJ1-5	13	TGTGCCAGCCAGGGACTACCGAATCAGCCCCAGCATTTT	CASQGLPNQPQHF
NA	TRBV28	NA	TRBJ2-2	15	TGTGCCAGCAGTACGGGATCTGCGAACACCGGGGAGCTGTTTTTT	CASSTGSANTGELFF
TRBD1	TRBV5-1	once	TRBJ1-4	15	TGCGCCAGCAGCCCGGGGACAGCCTACAATGAAAAACTGTTTTTT	CASSPGTAYNEKLFF
NA	TRBV19	NA	TRBJ2-3	14	TGTGCCAGTAGTGGAGCCCCGGGGACAGATACGCAGTATTTT	CASSGAPGTDTQYF
NA	TRBV2	NA	TRBJ1-5	12	TGTGCCAGCAGTGAATCCAGACAGTTCCAGCATTTT	CASSESRQFQHF